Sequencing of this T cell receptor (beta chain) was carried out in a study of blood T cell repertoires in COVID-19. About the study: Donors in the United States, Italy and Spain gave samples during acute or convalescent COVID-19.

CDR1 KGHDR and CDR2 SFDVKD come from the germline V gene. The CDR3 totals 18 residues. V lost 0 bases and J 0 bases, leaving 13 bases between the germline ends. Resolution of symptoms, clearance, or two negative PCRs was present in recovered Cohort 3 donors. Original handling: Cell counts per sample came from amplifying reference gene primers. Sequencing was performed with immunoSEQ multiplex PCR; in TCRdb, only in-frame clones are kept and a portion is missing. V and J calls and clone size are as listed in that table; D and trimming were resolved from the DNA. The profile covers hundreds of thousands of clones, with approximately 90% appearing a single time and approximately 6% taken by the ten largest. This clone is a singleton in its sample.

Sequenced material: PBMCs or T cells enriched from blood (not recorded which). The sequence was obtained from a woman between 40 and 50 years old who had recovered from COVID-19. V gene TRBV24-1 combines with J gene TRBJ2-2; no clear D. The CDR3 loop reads CATSDLIGHYANTGELFF. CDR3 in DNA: TGTGCCACCAGTGATTTGATCGGCCACTACGCGAACACCGGGGAGCTGTTTTTT.